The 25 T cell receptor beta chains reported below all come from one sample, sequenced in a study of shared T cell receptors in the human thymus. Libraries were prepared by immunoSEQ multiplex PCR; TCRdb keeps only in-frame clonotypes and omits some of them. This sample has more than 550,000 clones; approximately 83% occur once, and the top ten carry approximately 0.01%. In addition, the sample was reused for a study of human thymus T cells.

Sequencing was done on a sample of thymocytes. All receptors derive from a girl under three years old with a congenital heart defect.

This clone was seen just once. The CDR3 loop reads CASSSHDEQFF. CDR3 sequence (DNA): TGTGCCAGCTCCTCACACGATGAGCAGTTCTTC. The chain carries TRBV18 and TRBJ2-1, with D hard to call. The V and J ends lost 6 bases and 8 bases respectively, with 8 bases between them. This CDR3 region has 11 residues. Per the germline V gene, CDR1 is KGHSH and CDR2 is LQKENI.

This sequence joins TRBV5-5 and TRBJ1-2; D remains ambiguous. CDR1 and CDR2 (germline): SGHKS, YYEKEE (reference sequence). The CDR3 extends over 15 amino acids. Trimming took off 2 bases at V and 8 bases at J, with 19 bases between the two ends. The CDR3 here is CASSFDILAEWGYTF. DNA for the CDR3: TGTGCCAGCAGCTTTGATATACTCGCGGAATGGGGCTACACCTTC.

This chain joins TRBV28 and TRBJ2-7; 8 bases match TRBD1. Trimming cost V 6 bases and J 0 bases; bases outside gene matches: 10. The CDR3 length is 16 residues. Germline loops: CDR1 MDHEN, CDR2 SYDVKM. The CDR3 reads CASSYHRDRTSYEQYF. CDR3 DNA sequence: TGTGCCAGCAGCTACCACCGGGACAGGACCTCCTACGAGCAGTACTTC.

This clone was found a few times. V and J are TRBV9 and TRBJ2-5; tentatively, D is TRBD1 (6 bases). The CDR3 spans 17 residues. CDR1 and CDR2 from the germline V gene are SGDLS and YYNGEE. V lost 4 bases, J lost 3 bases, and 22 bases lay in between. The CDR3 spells CASSPLTRGQKKETQYF. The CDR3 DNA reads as TGTGCCAGCAGCCCTTTAACCCGAGGACAGAAAAAAGAGACCCAGTACTTC.

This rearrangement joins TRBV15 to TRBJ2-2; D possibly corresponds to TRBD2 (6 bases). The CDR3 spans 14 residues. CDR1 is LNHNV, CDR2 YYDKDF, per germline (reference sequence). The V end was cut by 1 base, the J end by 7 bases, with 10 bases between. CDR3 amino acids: CATSRVLAGGELFF. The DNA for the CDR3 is TGTGCCACCAGCAGAGTACTAGCTGGCGGGGAGCTGTTTTTT.

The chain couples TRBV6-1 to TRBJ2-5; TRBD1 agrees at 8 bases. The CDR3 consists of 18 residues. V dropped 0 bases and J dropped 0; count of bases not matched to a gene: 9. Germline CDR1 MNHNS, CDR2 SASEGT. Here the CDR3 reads CASSEASTGDLDQETQYF. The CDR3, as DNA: TGTGCCAGCAGTGAAGCTTCGACAGGGGACCTCGACCAAGAGACCCAGTACTTC.

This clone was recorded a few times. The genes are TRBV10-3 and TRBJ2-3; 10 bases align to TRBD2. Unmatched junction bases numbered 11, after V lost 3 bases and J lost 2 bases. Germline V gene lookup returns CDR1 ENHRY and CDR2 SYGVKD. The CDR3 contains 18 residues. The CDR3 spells CAISDPDLAGENTDTQYF. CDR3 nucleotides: TGTGCCATCAGTGACCCTGACCTAGCGGGGGAGAACACAGATACGCAGTATTTT.

DNA of the CDR3: TGTGCCAGCAACACCGGACAGGCTCGGGGTGCTTTCTTT. This encodes CASNTGQARGAFF. The J gene is TRBJ1-1, the V gene TRBV6-1; 7 bases are a match to TRBD1. V lost 7 bases and J lost 11; bases outside the gene matches: 13. The CDR3 length is 13 residues. The germline gives CDR1 MNHNS, CDR2 SASEGT.

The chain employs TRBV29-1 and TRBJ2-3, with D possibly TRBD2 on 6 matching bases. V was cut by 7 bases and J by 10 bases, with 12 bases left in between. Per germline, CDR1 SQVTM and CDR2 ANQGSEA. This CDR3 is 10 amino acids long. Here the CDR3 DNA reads TGCAGCGGAGGAGCGGGTTCGCAGTATTTT. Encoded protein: CSGGAGSQYF.

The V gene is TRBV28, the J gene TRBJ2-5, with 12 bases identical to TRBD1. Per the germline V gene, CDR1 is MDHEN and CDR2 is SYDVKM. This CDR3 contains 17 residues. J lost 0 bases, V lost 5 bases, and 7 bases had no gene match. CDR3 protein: CASSPTRDRGHQETQYF. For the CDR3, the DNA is TGTGCCAGCAGTCCAACCCGGGACAGGGGGCACCAAGAGACCCAGTACTTC. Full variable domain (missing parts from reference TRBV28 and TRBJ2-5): DVKVTQSSRYLVKRTGEKVFLECVQDMDHENMFWYRQDPGLGLRLIYFSYDVKMKEKGDIPEGYSVSREKKERFSLILESASTNQTSMYLCASSPTRDRGHQETQYFGPGTRLLVL.

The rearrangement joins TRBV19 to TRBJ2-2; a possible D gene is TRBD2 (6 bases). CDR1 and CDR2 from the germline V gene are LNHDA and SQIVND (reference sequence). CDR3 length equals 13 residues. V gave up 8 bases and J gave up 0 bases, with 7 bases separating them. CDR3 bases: TGTGCCAGTGGACTAACGAACACCGGGGAGCTGTTTTTT. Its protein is CASGLTNTGELFF.

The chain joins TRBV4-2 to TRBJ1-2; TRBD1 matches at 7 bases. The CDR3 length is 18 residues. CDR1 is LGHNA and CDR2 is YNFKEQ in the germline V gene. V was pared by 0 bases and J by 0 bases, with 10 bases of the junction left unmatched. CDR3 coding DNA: TGTGCCAGCAGCCAAGACGGGGACAGCCCTGCAGCTAACTATGGCTACACCTTC. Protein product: CASSQDGDSPAANYGYTF.

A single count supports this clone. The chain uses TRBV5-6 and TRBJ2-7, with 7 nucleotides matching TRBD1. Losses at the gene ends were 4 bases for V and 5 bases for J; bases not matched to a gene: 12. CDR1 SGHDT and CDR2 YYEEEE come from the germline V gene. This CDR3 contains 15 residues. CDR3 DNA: TGTGCCAGCAGCCATCAGGGGGTTTCTCCCCACGAGCAGTACTTC. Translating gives CASSHQGVSPHEQYF.

CDR3 residues: CASSLPSGATESIENQPQHF. CDR3 bases: TGCGCCAGCAGCCTCCCCTCAGGTGCGACGGAATCTATTGAAAATCAGCCCCAGCATTTT. The chain employs TRBV4-1 and TRBJ1-5, with D unresolved. The CDR3 has 20 residues. Per the germline V gene, CDR1 is MGHRA and CDR2 is YSYEKL. The germline V and J ends were trimmed by 4 bases and 4 bases, with 29 bases remaining between them.

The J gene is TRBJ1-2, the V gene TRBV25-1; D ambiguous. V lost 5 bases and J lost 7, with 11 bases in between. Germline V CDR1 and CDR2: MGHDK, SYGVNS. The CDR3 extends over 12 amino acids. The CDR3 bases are TGTGCCAGCAGTACTTTATCGGGTGGCTACACCTTC. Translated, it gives CASSTLSGGYTF.

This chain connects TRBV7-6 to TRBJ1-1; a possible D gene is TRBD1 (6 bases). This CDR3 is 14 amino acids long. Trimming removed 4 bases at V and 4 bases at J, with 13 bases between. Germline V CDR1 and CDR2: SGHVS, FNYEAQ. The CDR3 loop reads CASSSGAVSTEAFF. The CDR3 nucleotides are TGTGCCAGCAGCTCAGGGGCCGTAAGCACTGAAGCTTTCTTT.

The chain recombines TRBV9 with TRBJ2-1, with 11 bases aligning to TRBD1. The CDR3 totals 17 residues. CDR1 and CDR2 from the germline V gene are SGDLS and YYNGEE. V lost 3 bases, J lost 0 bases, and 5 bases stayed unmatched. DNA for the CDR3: TGTGCCAGCAGCGGAACCGGGACAGGGGGCTCCTACAATGAGCAGTTCTTC. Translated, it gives CASSGTGTGGSYNEQFF.

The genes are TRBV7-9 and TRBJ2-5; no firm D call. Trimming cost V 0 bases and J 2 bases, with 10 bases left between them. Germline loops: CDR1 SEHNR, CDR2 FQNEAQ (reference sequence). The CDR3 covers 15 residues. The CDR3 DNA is TGTGCCAGCAGCTTAGCTTGGAGAGATCAAGAGACCCAGTACTTC. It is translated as CASSLAWRDQETQYF.

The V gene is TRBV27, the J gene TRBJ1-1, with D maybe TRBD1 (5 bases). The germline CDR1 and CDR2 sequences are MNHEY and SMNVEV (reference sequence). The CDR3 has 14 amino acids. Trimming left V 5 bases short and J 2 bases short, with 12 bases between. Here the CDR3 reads CASSPTGFNTEAFF. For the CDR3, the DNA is TGTGCCAGCAGTCCCACAGGTTTTAACACTGAAGCTTTCTTT.

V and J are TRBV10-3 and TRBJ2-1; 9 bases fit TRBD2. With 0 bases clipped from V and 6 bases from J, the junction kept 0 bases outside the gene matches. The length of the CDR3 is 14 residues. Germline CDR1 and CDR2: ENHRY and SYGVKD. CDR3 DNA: TGTGCCATCAGTGAGTCTAGCGGGGGCAATGAGCAGTTCTTC. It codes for CAISESSGGNEQFF.

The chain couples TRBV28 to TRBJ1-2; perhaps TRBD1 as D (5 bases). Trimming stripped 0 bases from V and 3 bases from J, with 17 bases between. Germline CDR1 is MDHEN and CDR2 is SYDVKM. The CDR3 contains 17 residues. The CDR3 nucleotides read TGTGCCAGCAGTTTATGGGGCGGGGACGAAACCCACTATGGCTACACCTTC. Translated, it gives CASSLWGGDETHYGYTF.

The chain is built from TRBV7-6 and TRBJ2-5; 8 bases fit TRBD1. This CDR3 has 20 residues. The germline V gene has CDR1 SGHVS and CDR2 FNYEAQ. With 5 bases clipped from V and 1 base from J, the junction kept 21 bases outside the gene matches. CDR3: CASSTRPGQEQLGVQETQYF. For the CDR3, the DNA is TGTGCCAGCAGCACCCGACCGGGACAGGAGCAATTAGGGGTCCAAGAGACCCAGTACTTC.

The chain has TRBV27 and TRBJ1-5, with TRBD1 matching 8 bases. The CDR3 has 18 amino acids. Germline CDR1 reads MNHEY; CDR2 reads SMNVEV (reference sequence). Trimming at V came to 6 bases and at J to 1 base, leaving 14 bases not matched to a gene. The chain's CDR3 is CASRKDRAVSGSNQPQHF. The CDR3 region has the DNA TGTGCCAGCAGGAAGGACAGGGCCGTTAGCGGCAGCAATCAGCCCCAGCATTTT.

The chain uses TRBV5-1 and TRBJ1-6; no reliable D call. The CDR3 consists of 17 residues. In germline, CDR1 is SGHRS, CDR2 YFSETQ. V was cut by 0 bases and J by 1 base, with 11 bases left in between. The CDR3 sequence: CASSLDFSGSYNSPLHF. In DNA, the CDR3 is TGCGCCAGCAGCTTGGACTTTAGCGGATCCTATAATTCACCCCTCCACTTT. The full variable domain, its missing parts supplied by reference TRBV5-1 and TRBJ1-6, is KAGVTQTPRYLIKTRGQQVTLSCSPISGHRSVSWYQQTPGQGLQFLFEYFSETQRNKGNFPGRFSGRQFSNSRSEMNVSTLELGDSALYLCASSLDFSGSYNSPLHFGNGTRLTVT.

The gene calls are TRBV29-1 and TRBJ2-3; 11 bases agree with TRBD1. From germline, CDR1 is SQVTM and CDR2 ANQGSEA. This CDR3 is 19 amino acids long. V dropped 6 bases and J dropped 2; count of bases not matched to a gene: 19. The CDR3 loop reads CSVEGDRGDFRTITDTQYF. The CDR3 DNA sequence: TGCAGCGTCGAGGGGGACAGGGGGGACTTTAGGACAATCACAGATACGCAGTATTTT.